This T cell receptor (beta chain) was captured by sequencing in a study of T cells after yellow fever vaccination. TCRdb redid the calling of the 5' RACE reads with MiXCR, one entry per CDR3 protein. The sample lists hundreds of thousands of distinct CDR3 sequences, around 16% occurring once. The CDR3 runs to 16 residues. The ends lost 4 bases at V and 4 bases at J; junction bases unmatched: 10. CDR1 and CDR2 from the germline V gene are SGHNT and YYREEE (reference sequence). Study conclusions and caveats: Once the booster was given, most primary-vaccination clones reappeared, at approximately 97% for CD4 and approximately 88% for CD8. Clonotypes appearing in both CD4 and CD8 compartments existed, and their share was small. The study found a weaker secondary response that peaked faster, day 5 versus 15. The presence of abundant clonotypes contaminating from the bulk population was possible in FACS-sorted repertoires.

In the case of this clonotype: The antigen remains undetermined.

The chain employs TRBV5-4 and TRBJ2-3; 9 bases are shared with TRBD2. This specimen consisted of PBMCs, obtained 5 days after the first yellow fever vaccination. The clonotype comes from a man younger than 30 who received the YFV17D yellow fever vaccine. CDR3 DNA sequence: TGTGCCAGCAGCCTCGGAAGCGGGGGGATCCCAGATACGCAGTATTTT. Translation gives CASSLGSGGIPDTQYF.